This T cell receptor beta chain was identified during a study of patients and donors after allogeneic stem cell transplantation. MiXCR was run by TCRdb on the RT-PCR reads, yielding one entry per CDR3 protein. The table includes some 9,800 distinct CDR3 sequences, approximately 6.3% detected once. The CDR3 covers 13 residues. Trimming shortened V by 6 bases and J by 0 bases, and 8 bases separated the two germline ends. Germline V gene lookup returns CDR1 SNHLY and CDR2 FYNNEI. This clonotype was detected ten times or more. This sequence was found in a human donor who was either an allogeneic HSCT recipient or a stem cell or donor lymphocyte infusion donor (not recorded which). It is not recorded whose cells these are; they may come from a transplant donor. The sample comprised blood, either unsorted or a sorted T cell fraction (not recorded which). The chain links TRBV2 to TRBJ1-2; D call uncertain. The CDR3 bases are TGTGCCAGCAGCGCCACAGCTAACTATGGCTACACCTTC. Translation: CASSATANYGYTF.